This T cell receptor (beta chain) is from a study of cytomegalovirus exposure and HLA in healthy donors. Findings of the study overall: Subsequent analysis showed first-cohort TCR clusters tending to co-occur in approximately 120 validation repertoires. Published work reported that the classifier diagnosed cytomegalovirus status with high specificity and sensitivity.

The table came from immunoSEQ multiplex PCR; TCRdb's copy has only in-frame clones and leaves some out. The sample lists about 88,000 clones; about 96% were seen once. With respect to this clone: Its antigen is still unknown.

This CDR3 region has 16 residues. J gave up 7 bases and V 3 bases, and 6 bases lay outside the gene matches. Germline values: CDR1 KGHSH, CDR2 LQKENI. The TCR was taken from a man younger than 35 in good health and CMV-seronegative. The chain links TRBV18 to TRBJ2-1, with 13 nucleotides matching TRBD2. Sequenced input: PBMCs. This CDR3 reads CASSPRTSGSPNEQFF. The CDR3 DNA is TGTGCCAGCTCACCGCGGACTAGCGGGAGCCCTAATGAGCAGTTCTTC.